Listed below are T cell receptor beta chains from one sample, sequenced in a study of OX40 agonist ivuxolimab in advanced cancers. The assay was immunoSEQ multiplex PCR, and TCRdb's table has in-frame clones only and misses some. The table lists 77,000 or so clones, 87% of them singletons, with 0.45% to 0.55% in the top ten. The material was CD4+ or CD8+ T cells sorted from blood, obtained in a trial of the OX40 agonist ivuxolimab. These TCRs come from an adult with an advanced solid tumor such as melanoma, head and neck, liver or kidney cancer. Both conserved end residues are trimmed from each CDR3.

>12|TRBV11-2|TRBJ2-1
ASSLVPNRDEQF
>13|TRBV29-1|TRBJ1-1
SAKKETGSVTEAF
>14|TRBV18|TRBJ2-3
ASSPLQGPSTDTQY
>11|TRBV18|TRBJ2-5
ASSTGVQETQY
>13|TRBV18|TRBJ1-3
ASSPTEVTGNTIY
>13|TRBV7-8|TRBJ2-7
ASSLVIGSYFEQY
>15|TRBV5-1|TRBJ2-6
ASSQITGISGANVLT
>9|TRBV5-4|TRBJ2-5
ASSIGETQY
>14|TRBV12-5|TRBJ1-2
ASGLGPTYRWNGYT
>12|TRBV30|TRBJ2-1
AWRTSGVGNEQF
>12|TRBV5-1|TRBJ1-2
ASSLGNRLFGYT
>18|TRBV7-6|TRBJ1-1
ASSLRPLEGRGGPNTEAF
>13|TRBV5-6|TRBJ2-5
ASSSSGTGRETQY
>11|TRBV18|TRBJ2-5
ASSPGLAETQY
>10|TRBV28|TRBJ1-1
ASSPPDRRPF
>12|TRBV10-1|TRBJ1-4
ASSESGSNEKLF
>12|TRBV5-1|TRBJ2-2
ASSFYSRTGELF
>15|TRBV18|TRBJ2-3
ASSVRTSGGGADTQY
>13|TRBV18|TRBJ2-3
ASSLVQASTDTQY
>14|TRBV10-3|TRBJ2-1
AISGGTAGHFNEQF
>16|TRBV4-1|TRBJ1-1
ASSQSILGLNLNTEAF
>13|TRBV18|TRBJ2-3
ASSRRTGGTDTQY
>11|TRBV5-5|TRBJ1-1
ASSLAVNTEAF
>11|TRBV19|TRBJ2-3
ASTSWGTDTQY
>12|TRBV2|TRBJ2-5
ASSERYLQETQY
>13|TRBV11-2|TRBJ1-1
ASSFGTGVNTEAF
>11|TRBV11-2|TRBJ1-1
ASSLDSALEAF
>12|TRBV30|TRBJ1-1
ASRFGGLGTEAF
>13|TRBV7-2|TRBJ1-2
ASRSRVSAWDGYT
>12|TRBV7-6|TRBJ2-3
ASSSSGTTDTQY
>11|TRBV25-1|TRBJ2-7
ASSDRIVYEQY
>12|TRBV11-2|TRBJ2-2
ASSLDRWGGELF
>13|TRBV2|TRBJ1-4
ASRLQGATNEKLF
>13|TRBV6-5|TRBJ1-5
ASSFSPDSNQPQH